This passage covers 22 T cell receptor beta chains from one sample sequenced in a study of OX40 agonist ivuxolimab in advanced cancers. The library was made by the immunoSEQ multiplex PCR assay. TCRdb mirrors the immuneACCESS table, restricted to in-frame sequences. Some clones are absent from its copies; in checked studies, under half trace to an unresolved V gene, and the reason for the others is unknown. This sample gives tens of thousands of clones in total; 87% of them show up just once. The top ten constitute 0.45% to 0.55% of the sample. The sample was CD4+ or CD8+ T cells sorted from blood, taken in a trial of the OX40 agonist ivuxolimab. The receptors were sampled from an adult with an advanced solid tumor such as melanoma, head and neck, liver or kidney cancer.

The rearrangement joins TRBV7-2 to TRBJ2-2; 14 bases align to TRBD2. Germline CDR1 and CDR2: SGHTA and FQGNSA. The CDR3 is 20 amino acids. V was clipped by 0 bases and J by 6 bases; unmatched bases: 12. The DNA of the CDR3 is TGTGCCAGCAGCTTAGCGGCGACTAGCGGGAGGGCCTCAAAAGCCGGGGAGCTGTTTTTT. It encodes CASSLAATSGRASKAGELFF.

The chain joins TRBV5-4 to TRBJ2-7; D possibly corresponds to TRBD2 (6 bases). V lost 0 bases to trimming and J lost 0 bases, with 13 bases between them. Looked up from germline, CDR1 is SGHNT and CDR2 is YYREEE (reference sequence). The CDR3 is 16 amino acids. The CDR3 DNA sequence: TGTGCCAGCAGCTTGGGGGGGGACTTTGTCTCCTACGAGCAGTACTTC. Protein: CASSLGGDFVSYEQYF.

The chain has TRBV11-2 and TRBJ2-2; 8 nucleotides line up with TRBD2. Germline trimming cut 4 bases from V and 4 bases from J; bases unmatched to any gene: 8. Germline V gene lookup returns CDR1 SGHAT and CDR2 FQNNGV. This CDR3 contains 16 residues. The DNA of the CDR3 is TGTGCCAGCAGCTCAATAGCGGGATCGAGCACCGGGGAGCTGTTTTTT. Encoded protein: CASSSIAGSSTGELFF.

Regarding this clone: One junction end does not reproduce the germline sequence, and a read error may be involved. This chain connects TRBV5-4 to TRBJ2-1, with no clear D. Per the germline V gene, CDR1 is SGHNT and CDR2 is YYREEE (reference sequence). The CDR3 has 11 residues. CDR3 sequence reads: CASSSFNEQFF. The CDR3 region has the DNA TGTGCCAGCAGCTCCTTCAATGAGCAGTTCTTC.

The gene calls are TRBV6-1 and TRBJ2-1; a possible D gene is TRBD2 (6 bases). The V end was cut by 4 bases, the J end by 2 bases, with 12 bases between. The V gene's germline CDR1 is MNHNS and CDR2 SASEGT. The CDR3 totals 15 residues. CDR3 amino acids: CASSVGTGAYNEQFF. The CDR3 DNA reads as TGTGCCAGCAGTGTCGGGACTGGGGCCTACAATGAGCAGTTCTTC.

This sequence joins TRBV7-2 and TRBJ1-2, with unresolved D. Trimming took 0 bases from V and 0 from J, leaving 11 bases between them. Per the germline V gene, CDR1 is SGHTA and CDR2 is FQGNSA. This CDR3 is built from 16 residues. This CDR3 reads CASSLAAPSPNYGYTF. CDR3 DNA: TGTGCCAGCAGCTTAGCAGCCCCTTCTCCTAACTATGGCTACACCTTC.

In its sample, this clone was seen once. The CDR3 here is CASSGRLAGGGNTQYF. The CDR3 coding sequence is TGTGCCAGCAGCGGAAGACTAGCGGGAGGGGGGAATACGCAGTATTTT. The chain recombines TRBV7-2 with TRBJ2-3; 14 nucleotides agree with TRBD2. With V trimmed by 5 bases and J by 7 bases, 8 bases remained unmatched. The CDR3 covers 16 residues. Germline lookup yields CDR1 SGHTA and CDR2 FQGNSA.

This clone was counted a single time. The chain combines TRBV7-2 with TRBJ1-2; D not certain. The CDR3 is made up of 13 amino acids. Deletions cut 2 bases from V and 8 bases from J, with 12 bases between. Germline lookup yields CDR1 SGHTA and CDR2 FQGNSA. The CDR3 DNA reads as TGTGCCAGCAGCTTAACCCAGGTGGTGGGCTACACCTTC. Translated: CASSLTQVVGYTF.

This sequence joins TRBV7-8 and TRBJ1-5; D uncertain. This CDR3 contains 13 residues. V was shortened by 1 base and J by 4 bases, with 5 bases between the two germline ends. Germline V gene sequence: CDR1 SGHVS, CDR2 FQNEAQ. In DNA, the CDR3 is TGTGCCAGCAGCTTAGTCAGTAATCAGCCCCAGCATTTT. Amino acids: CASSLVSNQPQHF.

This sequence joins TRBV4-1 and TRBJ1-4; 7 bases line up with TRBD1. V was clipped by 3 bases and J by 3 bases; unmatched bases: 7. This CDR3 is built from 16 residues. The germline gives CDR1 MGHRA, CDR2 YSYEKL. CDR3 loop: CASSQVTGVPNEKLFF. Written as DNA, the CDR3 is TGCGCCAGCAGCCAGGTTACAGGGGTCCCTAATGAAAAACTGTTTTTT.

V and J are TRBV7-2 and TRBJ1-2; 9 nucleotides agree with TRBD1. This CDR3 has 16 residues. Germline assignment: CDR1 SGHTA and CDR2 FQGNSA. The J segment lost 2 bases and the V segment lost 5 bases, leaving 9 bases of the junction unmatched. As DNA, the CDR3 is TGTGCCAGCAGCCCAAGTCGGGACAGGGCAAACTATGGCTACACCTTC. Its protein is CASSPSRDRANYGYTF.

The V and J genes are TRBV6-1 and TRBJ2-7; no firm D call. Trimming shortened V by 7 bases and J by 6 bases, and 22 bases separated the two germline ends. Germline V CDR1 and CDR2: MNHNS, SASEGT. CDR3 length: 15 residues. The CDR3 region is CASILPGGSVGEQYF. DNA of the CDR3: TGTGCCAGCATACTACCGGGCGGTTCTGTGGGCGAGCAGTACTTC.

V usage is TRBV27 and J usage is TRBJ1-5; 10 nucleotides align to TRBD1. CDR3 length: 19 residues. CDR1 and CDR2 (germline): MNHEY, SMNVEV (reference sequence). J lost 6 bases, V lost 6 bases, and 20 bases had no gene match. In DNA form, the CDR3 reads TGTGCCAGCAGAAAAACCGGGACAGGGGTGTTTGAACTTGGTCAGCCCCAGCATTTT. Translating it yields CASRKTGTGVFELGQPQHF.

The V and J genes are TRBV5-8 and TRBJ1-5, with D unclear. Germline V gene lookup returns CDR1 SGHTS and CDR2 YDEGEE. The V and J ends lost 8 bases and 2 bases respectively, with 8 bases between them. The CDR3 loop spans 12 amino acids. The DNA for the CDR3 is TGTGCCAGTGCATCAGGCAATCAGCCCCAGCATTTT. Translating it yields CASASGNQPQHF. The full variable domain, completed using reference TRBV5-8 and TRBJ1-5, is EAGVTQSPTHLIKTRGQQATLRCSPISGHTSVYWYQQALGLGLQFLLWYDEGEERNRGNFPPRFSGRQFPNYSSELNVNALELEDSALYLCASASGNQPQHFGDGTRLSIL.

In DNA, the CDR3 is TGCGCCAGCAGCACCGGGACACAGAACACTGAAGCTTTCTTT. Translation: CASSTGTQNTEAFF. The chain employs TRBV5-1 and TRBJ1-1; D is possibly TRBD1 (6 bases). Trimming shortened V by 4 bases and J by 1 base, and 11 bases separated the two germline ends. CDR1 is SGHRS and CDR2 is YFSETQ in the germline V gene. The CDR3 is 14 residues long. The variable domain in full, with the rest retrieved from reference TRBV5-1 and TRBJ1-1, is KAGVTQTPRYLIKTRGQQVTLSCSPISGHRSVSWYQQTPGQGLQFLFEYFSETQRNKGNFPGRFSGRQFSNSRSEMNVSTLELGDSALYLCASSTGTQNTEAFFGQGTRLTVV.

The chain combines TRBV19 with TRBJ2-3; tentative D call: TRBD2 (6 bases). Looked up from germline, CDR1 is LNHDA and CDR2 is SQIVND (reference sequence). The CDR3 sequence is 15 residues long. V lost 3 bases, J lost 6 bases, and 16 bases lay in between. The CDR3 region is CASSMLGGLMDTQYF. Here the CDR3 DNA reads TGTGCCAGTAGTATGTTGGGGGGACTCATGGATACGCAGTATTTT.

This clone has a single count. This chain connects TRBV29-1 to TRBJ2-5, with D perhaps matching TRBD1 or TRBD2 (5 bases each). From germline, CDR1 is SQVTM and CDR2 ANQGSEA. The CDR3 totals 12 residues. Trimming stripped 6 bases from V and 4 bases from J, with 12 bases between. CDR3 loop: CSVGTGAETQYF. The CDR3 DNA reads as TGCAGCGTGGGTACCGGGGCAGAGACCCAGTACTTC. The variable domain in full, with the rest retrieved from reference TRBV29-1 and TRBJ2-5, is SAVISQKPSRDICQRGTSLTIQCQVDSQVTMMFWYRQQPGQSLTLIATANQGSEATYESGFVIDKFPISRPNLTFSTLTVSNMSPEDSSIYLCSVGTGAETQYFGPGTRLLVL.

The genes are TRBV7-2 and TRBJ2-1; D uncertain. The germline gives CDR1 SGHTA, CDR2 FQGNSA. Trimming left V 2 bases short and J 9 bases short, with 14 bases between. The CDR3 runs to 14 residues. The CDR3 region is CASSLNDNRGEQFF. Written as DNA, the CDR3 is TGTGCCAGCAGCTTAAACGACAATAGAGGTGAGCAGTTCTTC.

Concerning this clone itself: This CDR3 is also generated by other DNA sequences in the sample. CDR3 sequence reads: CASSPQGANTEAFF. CDR3 in DNA: TGTGCCAGCTCACCACAAGGCGCGAACACTGAAGCTTTCTTT. This rearrangement joins TRBV18 to TRBJ1-1; the D is unclear. The germline CDR1 and CDR2 sequences are KGHSH and LQKENI. V lost 1 base and J lost 1, with 7 bases in between. The CDR3 length is 14 residues.

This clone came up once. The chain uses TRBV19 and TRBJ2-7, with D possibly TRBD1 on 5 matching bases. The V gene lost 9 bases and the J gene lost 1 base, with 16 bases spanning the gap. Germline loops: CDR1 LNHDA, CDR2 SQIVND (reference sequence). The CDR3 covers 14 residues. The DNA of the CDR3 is TGTGCCAGCCTGGGGCAAGAATTATCCTACGAGCAGTACTTC. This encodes CASLGQELSYEQYF. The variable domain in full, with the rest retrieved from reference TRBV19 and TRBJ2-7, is DGGITQSPKYLFRKEGQNVTLSCEQNLNHDAMYWYRQDPGQGLRLIYYSQIVNDFQKGDIAEGYSVSREKKESFPLTVTSAQKNPTAFYLCASLGQELSYEQYFGPGTRLTVT.

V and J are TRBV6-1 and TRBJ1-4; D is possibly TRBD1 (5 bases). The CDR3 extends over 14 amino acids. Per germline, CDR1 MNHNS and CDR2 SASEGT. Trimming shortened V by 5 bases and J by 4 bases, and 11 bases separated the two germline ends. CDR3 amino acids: CASSLGRRNEKLFF. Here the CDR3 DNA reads TGTGCCAGCAGTCTGGGACGGCGTAATGAAAAACTGTTTTTT.

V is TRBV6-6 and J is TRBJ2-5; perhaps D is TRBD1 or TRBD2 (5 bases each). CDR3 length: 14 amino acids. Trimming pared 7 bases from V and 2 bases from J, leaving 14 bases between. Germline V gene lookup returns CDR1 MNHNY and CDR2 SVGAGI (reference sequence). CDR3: CASTLPGRQETQYF. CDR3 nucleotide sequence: TGTGCCAGCACCCTGCCGGGACGGCAAGAGACCCAGTACTTC.